The clone carrying this TCR beta chain was observed a handful of times. This CDR3 is built from 14 residues. After removal of 0 bases from V and 7 bases from J, the junction contained 5 bases not matched to a gene. Germline CDR1 and CDR2: ENHRY and SYGVKD. This record comes from a study of human T cells and chemical hapten exposure. The time point was: patch test 1, 2 weeks after DPC sensitization. As for treatment: therapeutic diphenylcyclopropenone sensitization with weekly scalp DPC. Alopecia patients between 18 and 70 years old and suitable for DPC were used as donors. TCRdb re-called the RACE reads through MiXCR, storing one row per CDR3 protein. The table has around 120,000 distinct CDR3 sequences, roughly 13% seen once; the top ten hold 0.7% to 0.95%.

This chain uses TRBV10-3 with TRBJ1-2, with 7 bases aligning to TRBD1. This receptor was obtained from a man between 18 and 35 years old with alopecia areata. Some clones in this sample may be carry-over from other donors' samples. Here the sequenced sample was whole blood, taken in connection with sensitization to the hapten diphenylcyclopropenone (DPC). The DNA for the CDR3 is TGTGCCATCAGTGAGTCCTTTACAGGGGCTGGCTACACCTTC. Amino acids: CAISESFTGAGYTF.